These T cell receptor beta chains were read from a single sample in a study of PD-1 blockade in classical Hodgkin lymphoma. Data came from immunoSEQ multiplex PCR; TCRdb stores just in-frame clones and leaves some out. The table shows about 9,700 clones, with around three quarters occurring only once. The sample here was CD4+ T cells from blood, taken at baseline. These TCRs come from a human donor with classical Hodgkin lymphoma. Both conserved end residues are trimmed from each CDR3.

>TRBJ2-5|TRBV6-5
ASSGLSTAKETQY
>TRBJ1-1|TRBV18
ASSGTALNTEAF
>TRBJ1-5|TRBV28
ASISDRSGNQPQH
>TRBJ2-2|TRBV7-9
ASSLRDTGELF
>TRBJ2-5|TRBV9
ASSAGTSGRPPQETQY
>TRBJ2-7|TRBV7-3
ASSPSRSLYEQY
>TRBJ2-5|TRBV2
ASLFSRVGETQY
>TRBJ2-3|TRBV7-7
ASSLGQRSDTQY
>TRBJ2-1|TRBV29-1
SVEAPGLAGGPGYNEQF
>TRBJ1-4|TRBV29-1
SVAGQGGEKLF
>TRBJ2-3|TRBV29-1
SARRESTDTQY
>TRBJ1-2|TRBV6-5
ASRSQGADYGYT
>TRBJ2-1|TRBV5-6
ASSSGQGWGNEQF
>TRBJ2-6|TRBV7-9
ASSLAQQGGYSGANVLT
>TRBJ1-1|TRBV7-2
ASSFEGRDTEAF
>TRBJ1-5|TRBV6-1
ASSEAGQGNWRSNQPQH
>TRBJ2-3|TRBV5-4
ASTTAQKGADTQY
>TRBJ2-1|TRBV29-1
SVWDRHNEQF
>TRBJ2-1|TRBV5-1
ASSYSGGSYNEQF
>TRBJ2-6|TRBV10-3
AISGGRGSGANVLT
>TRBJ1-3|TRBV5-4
ASHGVSGNTIY
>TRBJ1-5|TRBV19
ASSIKGAYNQPQH
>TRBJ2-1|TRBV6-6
ASDGGGVGEQF
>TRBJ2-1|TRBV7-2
ASSLGRVEYNEQF
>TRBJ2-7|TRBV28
ASMGLAGVQY
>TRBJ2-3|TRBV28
ASSTSGRRDTQY
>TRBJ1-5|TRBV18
ASSSTGLGGQPQH
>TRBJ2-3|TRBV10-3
AISSSGRASKDTQY
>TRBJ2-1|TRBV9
ASSVSSAYNEQF
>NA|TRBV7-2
ASSSSGSYEQY
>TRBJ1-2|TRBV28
ASSTGPLNYGYT
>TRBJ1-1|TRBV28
ASSLLNTEAF
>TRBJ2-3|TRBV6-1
ASSEARGAQSTDTQY
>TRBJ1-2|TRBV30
AWIGRHYGYT
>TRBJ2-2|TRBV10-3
AISESRFRQGANGDTGELF
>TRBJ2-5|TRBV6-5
ASSYSLQWRKETQY
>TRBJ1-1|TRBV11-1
ASSLGDSEAF
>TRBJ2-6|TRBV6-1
ASSRDSSGANVLT
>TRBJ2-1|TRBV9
ASSVEAGTRYNEQF
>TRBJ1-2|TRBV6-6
AIRTGANYGYT
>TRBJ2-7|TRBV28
ASSRGYEQY
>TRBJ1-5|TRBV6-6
ASTPSSNQPQH
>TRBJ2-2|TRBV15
ATSILLDTGELF
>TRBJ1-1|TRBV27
ASNRQGPNTEAF
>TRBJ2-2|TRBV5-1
ASSHLEIVNTGELF
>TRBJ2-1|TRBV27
ASSLWSSGFDEQF
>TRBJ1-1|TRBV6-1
ASSATAGTYRTEAF
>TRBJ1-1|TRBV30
AWSVGGRTEAF
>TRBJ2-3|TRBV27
ASRTSRAGIADTQY
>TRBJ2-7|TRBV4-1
ASSQESGTSGSLSSYEQY
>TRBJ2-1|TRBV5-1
ASSLEGTSRSNEQF
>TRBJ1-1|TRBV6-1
ASSELPRGATEAF
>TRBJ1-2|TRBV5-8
ASSLGLSVIEDYGYT
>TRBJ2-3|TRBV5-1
ASSLGQGSTDTQY
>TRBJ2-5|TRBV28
ASRGQGRETQY
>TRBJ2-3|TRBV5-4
ASTEGGTDTQY
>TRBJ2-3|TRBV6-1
ASSEETASWDTQY
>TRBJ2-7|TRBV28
ASSFGSRRVSYEQY
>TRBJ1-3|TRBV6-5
ASSYSGGRNTIY